This T cell receptor (beta chain) was sequenced for a study of beta chain features in type 1 diabetes. Expressed TCRB transcripts were sequenced after all isolated RNA was converted to cDNA. Naive, central memory and regulatory T cell samples came to a mean of roughly 4 million reads. Repertoires were generated with immunoSEQ multiplex PCR, while TCRdb's copy carries only in-frame clones and drops some. Among almost 350,000 clones, about 20% were seen once, and the ten largest hold roughly 0.045%. Germline-derived CDR1 and CDR2 are SGHRS and YFSETQ. The V and J ends lost 1 base and 4 bases, in that order; junction bases with no gene match: 7. This CDR3 spans 16 amino acids. A single count supports this clone. What it binds is unknown. Study findings and constraints: Type 1 diabetes patients had VDJ junctions that carried fewer insertions and more deletions.

This sequence originates from a woman between 18 and 29 years old in good health. What was sequenced was naive CD4+ T cells from blood. J is TRBJ2-5 and V is TRBV5-1, with 10 bases lining up with TRBD2. The CDR3 sequence is CASSLSSSGRRETQYF. CDR3 in DNA: TGCGCCAGCAGCTTGTCCTCTAGCGGGAGACGAGAGACCCAGTACTTC. The full variable domain, in which reference TRBV5-1 and TRBJ2-5 provide the parts outside the CDR3, is KAGVTQTPRYLIKTRGQQVTLSCSPISGHRSVSWYQQTPGQGLQFLFEYFSETQRNKGNFPGRFSGRQFSNSRSEMNVSTLELGDSALYLCASSLSSSGRRETQYFGPGTRLLVL.